Shown below are 21 T cell receptor beta chains from a single sample sequenced in a study of monozygotic twins with inflammatory bowel disease. Reanalyzing the 5' RACE reads, TCRdb keeps one entry per CDR3 protein, without DNA. The sample's table shows 150,000 to 200,000 distinct CDR3 sequences. Sequencing was carried out using blood. These receptors all come from a human donor with ulcerative colitis or Crohn's disease, or a healthy co-twin of an affected twin (not recorded which).

The V and J genes are TRBV18 and TRBJ2-7. The CDR3 contains 15 residues. Germline V CDR1 and CDR2: KGHSH, LQKENI. This chain's CDR3 is CASSPTDGLRYEQYF.

The chain links TRBV3-1 to TRBJ1-1. Germline CDR1 LGHDT, CDR2 YNNKEL (reference sequence). This CDR3 contains 14 residues. The CDR3 sequence: CASRSEGANGEAFF. Looking up the rest from reference TRBV3-1 and TRBJ1-1 gives the full variable domain: DTAVSQTPKYLVTQMGNDKSIKCEQNLGHDTMYWYKQDSKKFLKIMFSYNNKELIINETVPNRFSPKSPDKAHLNLHINSLELGDSAVYFCASRSEGANGEAFFGQGTRLTVV.

The V gene is TRBV30, the J gene TRBJ1-2. Germline values: CDR1 GTSNPN, CDR2 SVGIG (reference sequence). The CDR3 spans 13 residues. The CDR3 here is CAWSPTGYPGYTF.

V is TRBV11-2 and J is TRBJ1-1; TCRdb picks TRBD1, but there is no DNA to check that call. The CDR3 runs 13 residues. Germline V gene lookup returns CDR1 SGHAT and CDR2 FQNNGV. CDR3 sequence reads: CASTSGGVTEAFF.

The V gene is TRBV7-2, the J gene TRBJ2-2; TCRdb reports TRBD1, a call that lacks DNA to check it against. CDR1 and CDR2 (germline): SGHTA, FQGNSA. The CDR3 contains 16 residues. The CDR3 loop reads CASSLQGGANTGELFF.

V is TRBV20-1 and J is TRBJ2-1; checking the TCRdb D call of TRBD2 is not possible without DNA. The CDR3 has 11 residues. Germline CDR1 DFQATT, CDR2 SNEGSKA (reference sequence). CDR3: CSAPSGVIQFF.

V gene TRBV6-1 combines with J gene TRBJ2-7; the D gene TCRdb calls, TRBD1, cannot be checked with no DNA. The V gene's germline CDR1 is MNHNS and CDR2 SASEGT. The CDR3 is 12 amino acids. This CDR3 reads CASSVDRAEQYF.

This rearrangement joins TRBV7-9 to TRBJ2-7. The CDR3 covers 14 residues. CDR1 and CDR2 (germline): SEHNR, FQNEAQ (reference sequence). This chain's CDR3 is CASSLNSGAHEQYF.

The chain employs TRBV19 and TRBJ1-1; TCRdb calls TRBD1, which cannot be checked without DNA. The length of the CDR3 is 14 residues. CDR1 is LNHDA, CDR2 SQIVND, per germline (reference sequence). The CDR3 protein is CASSIRDVGTEAFF.

The rearrangement uses TRBV25-1 and TRBJ1-1; the D gene TCRdb calls, TRBD1, cannot be checked with no DNA. This CDR3 has 14 amino acids. Germline CDR1 and CDR2: MGHDK and SYGVNS. The CDR3 protein is CASSEPGADTEAFF.

The chain links TRBV5-1 to TRBJ2-7. The germline CDR1 and CDR2 sequences are SGHRS and YFSETQ. CDR3 length: 12 residues. The CDR3: CASSLVGVEQYF.

V usage is TRBV7-6 and J usage is TRBJ2-7; TCRdb's assignment of TRBD1 cannot be checked, as there is no DNA. This CDR3 is 20 amino acids long. Germline V gene lookup returns CDR1 SGHVS and CDR2 FNYEAQ. CDR3 amino acids: CASSFFTGGQGSGVPYEQYF.

V gene TRBV7-9 combines with J gene TRBJ1-2. In germline, CDR1 is SEHNR, CDR2 FQNEAQ (reference sequence). The length of the CDR3 is 14 residues. The chain's CDR3 is CASSRGATSYGYTF.

The rearrangement joins TRBV27 to TRBJ2-7; TCRdb reports TRBD2, a call that lacks DNA to check it against. This CDR3 contains 16 residues. Germline loops: CDR1 MNHEY, CDR2 SMNVEV (reference sequence). This CDR3 is CASSLSGLAGDYEQYF.

CDR3 in amino acids: CASSYGYGEAFF. V is TRBV6-5 and J is TRBJ1-1. This CDR3 comprises 12 residues. Per germline, CDR1 MNHEY and CDR2 SVGAGI.

The J gene is TRBJ2-1, the V gene TRBV20-1; the TRBD1 assignment by TCRdb is unverifiable without DNA. There are 14 residues in the CDR3. Germline V CDR1 and CDR2: DFQATT, SNEGSKA (reference sequence). The CDR3 reads CSARPQRTYNEQFF.

The chain links TRBV7-2 to TRBJ2-3. This CDR3 is 12 amino acids long. Per the germline V gene, CDR1 is SGHTA and CDR2 is FQGNSA. The CDR3 protein is CASTKHRDTQYF. The variable domain in full, completed from reference TRBV7-2 and TRBJ2-3, reads GAGVSQSPSNKVTEKGKDVELRCDPISGHTALYWYRQSLGQGLEFLIYFQGNSAPDKSGLPSDRFSAERTGGSVSTLTIQRTQQEDSAVYLCASTKHRDTQYFGPGTRLTVL.

This chain connects TRBV11-2 to TRBJ2-7; TCRdb reports TRBD1, a call that lacks DNA to check it against. Germline assignment: CDR1 SGHAT and CDR2 FQNNGV. This CDR3 contains 15 residues. This chain's CDR3 is CASSFLQGHSYEQYF.

CDR3 amino acids: CASSYGGSASGRTDTQYF. The chain carries TRBV27 and TRBJ2-3; TCRdb picks TRBD2, but there is no DNA to check that call. The V gene's germline CDR1 is MNHEY and CDR2 SMNVEV (reference sequence). This CDR3 comprises 18 residues.

This chain connects TRBV28 to TRBJ1-4. This CDR3 has 15 amino acids. CDR1 and CDR2 (germline): MDHEN, SYDVKM. Here the CDR3 reads CASSLFGQTDEKLFF.

V is TRBV7-3 and J is TRBJ2-1; the D call from TCRdb, TRBD1, cannot be confirmed without DNA. This CDR3 has 20 residues. Per germline, CDR1 SGHTA and CDR2 FQGTGA. The CDR3 sequence: CASSAPRQGKRTTRDNEQFF.